A single sample gave rise to the 16 T cell receptor beta chains below, sequenced in a study of T-cell memory formation after mild COVID-19. TCRdb recomputed calls from the 5' RACE reads with MiXCR, one row per CDR3 protein. The sample includes some 350,000 distinct CDR3 sequences, roughly 15% of them seen just once. The sample consisted of PBMCs or a T cell subset sorted from them (not recorded which). Receptor source: a man aged 18 to 30 who had mild COVID-19 (a few samples of this study predate the infection). Cell type and time point are not known.

This chain joins TRBV29-1 and TRBJ2-3; D unresolved. Germline CDR1 is SQVTM and CDR2 is ANQGSEA. This CDR3 comprises 13 residues. In DNA form, the CDR3 reads TGCACCATAACCTCGGCAGTCACAGATACGCAGTATTTT. Translation gives CTITSAVTDTQYF.

This clonotype was counted between two and nine times. A read error may account for a junction end that differs from germline. The chain links TRBV11-3 to TRBJ2-1; no clear D gene. The V gene's germline CDR1 is SGHNT and CDR2 YENEEA. The CDR3 consists of 13 residues. The CDR3 loop is CASSLNSYSEQFF. CDR3 nucleotide sequence: TGTGCCAGCAGCTTAAATTCCTACAGTGAGCAGTTCTTC.

This clonotype rates as medium-sized. The chain is built from TRBV2 and TRBJ2-7; D gene uncertain. Between the trimmed V and J ends, which lost 2 bases and 0 bases, there was a span of 8 bases. The CDR3 spans 14 residues. CDR1 and CDR2 from the germline V gene are SNHLY and FYNNEI. The CDR3 nucleotides are TGTGCCAGCAGTGAACGGACGAGCTCCTACGAGCAGTACTTC. Amino acids: CASSERTSSYEQYF.

V is TRBV7-2 and J is TRBJ1-2; unclear D gene. This CDR3 comprises 15 residues. CDR1 is SGHTA and CDR2 is FQGNSA in the germline V gene. Trimming took off 5 bases at V and 4 bases at J, with 17 bases between the two ends. The CDR3 loop reads CASSPHQEFFYGYTF. CDR3 nucleotide sequence: TGTGCCAGCAGCCCACATCAGGAGTTCTTCTATGGCTACACCTTC.

J is TRBJ2-7 and V is TRBV25-1, with D perhaps being TRBD1 or TRBD2 (6 bases each). CDR1 is MGHDK, CDR2 SYGVNS, per germline. Trimming took 3 bases from V and 7 from J, leaving 22 bases between them. The CDR3 totals 16 residues. CDR3 loop: CASSDLIRTGAGEQYF. CDR3 bases: TGTGCCAGCAGTGACCTGATCCGGACGGGGGCAGGGGAGCAGTACTTC.

The gene calls are TRBV4-3 and TRBJ1-1; the D is unclear. The CDR3 is 16 amino acids. Germline V gene lookup returns CDR1 LGHNA and CDR2 YSLEER. Trimming left V 0 bases short and J 3 bases short, with 14 bases between. In DNA form, the CDR3 reads TGCGCCAGCAGCCAAGATGGTATAGAGGGAGACACTGAAGCTTTCTTT. It codes for CASSQDGIEGDTEAFF.

This clonotype was detected only a few times. The CDR3 DNA follows: TGCGCCAGCAGCCAAGAACCGACAGGGGGGTTCACTGAAGCTTTCTTT. Translated: CASSQEPTGGFTEAFF. V is TRBV4-3 and J is TRBJ1-1; 9 bases align to TRBD1. The CDR3 has 16 residues. Losses at the gene ends were 0 bases for V and 4 bases for J; bases not matched to a gene: 6. Germline V gene sequence: CDR1 LGHNA, CDR2 YSLEER.

The V and J genes are TRBV9 and TRBJ2-3, with TRBD2 matching over 8 bases. This CDR3 region has 16 residues. Trimming cost V 4 bases and J 4 bases; bases outside gene matches: 11. CDR1 is SGDLS, CDR2 YYNGEE, per germline. CDR3 sequence: CASSPAPAGVPDTQYF. The CDR3 nucleotides read TGTGCCAGCAGCCCAGCGCCAGCGGGGGTCCCAGATACGCAGTATTTT. The variable domain in full, with the rest retrieved from reference TRBV9 and TRBJ2-3, is DSGVTQTPKHLITATGQRVTLRCSPRSGDLSVYWYQQSLDQGLQFLIQYYNGEERAKGNILERFSAQQFPDLHSELNLSSLELGDSALYFCASSPAPAGVPDTQYFGPGTRLTVL.

This clonotype occurred many times. The V gene is TRBV28, the J gene TRBJ2-5; a weak D match, TRBD1 (6 bases). The germline V gene has CDR1 MDHEN and CDR2 SYDVKM. The CDR3 spans 13 residues. Trimming cost V 8 bases and J 2 bases, with 12 bases left between them. The CDR3 DNA sequence: TGTGCCAGCGGCCTAGGACAGCAAGAGACCCAGTACTTC. As protein: CASGLGQQETQYF.

CDR3 amino acids: CASSSMEGAMNTEAFF. The CDR3 DNA is TGTGCCAGCAGCTCCATGGAGGGGGCCATGAACACTGAAGCTTTCTTT. The rearrangement joins TRBV5-6 to TRBJ1-1, with 7 bases that match TRBD1. J gave up 0 bases and V 3 bases, and 8 bases lay outside the gene matches. The CDR3 is 16 residues long. CDR1 is SGHDT and CDR2 is YYEEEE in the germline V gene. Drawing the rest from reference TRBV5-6 and TRBJ1-1, the complete variable domain is DAGVTQSPTHLIKTRGQQVTLRCSPKSGHDTVSWYQQALGQGPQFIFQYYEEEERQRGNFPDRFSGHQFPNYSSELNVNALLLGDSALYLCASSSMEGAMNTEAFFGQGTRLTVV.

This clonotype has more than one count but fewer than ten. The chain joins TRBV4-2 to TRBJ2-6; D is unclear. V was pared by 0 bases and J by 0 bases, with 6 bases between. The CDR3 is made up of 16 amino acids. Germline V lookup: CDR1 LGHNA, CDR2 YNFKEQ. DNA of the CDR3: TGTGCCAGCAGCCAAGATAACAACTCTGGGGCCAACGTCCTGACTTTC. Amino acid sequence: CASSQDNNSGANVLTF.

This clonotype was found a few times. A much larger clone is a single base away; this may be a read error. V is TRBV5-5 and J is TRBJ1-6, with D unresolved. V dropped 5 bases and J dropped 6 bases, with 3 bases sitting between them. The CDR3 loop spans 11 amino acids. The germline CDR1 and CDR2 sequences are SGHKS and YYEKEE (reference sequence). DNA of the CDR3: TGTGCCAGCAGTTTTAATTCACCCCTCCACTTT. Its translation is CASSFNSPLHF.

This clonotype was detected only a few times. The chain joins TRBV21-1 to TRBJ2-7; TRBD1 reflects the table's D call only, with no check against the DNA. TRBV21-1 is reported as a pseudogene. The CDR3 length is 15 residues. Here the CDR3 DNA reads TGTGCCAGCAGCACGGGACAGGGGGTCTCCTACGAGCAGTACTTC. It is translated as CASSTGQGVSYEQYF.

This clonotype came up a few times. The CDR3 reads CASSYDQGNTEAFF. Written as DNA, the CDR3 is TGTGCCAGCAGTTACGATCAGGGTAACACTGAAGCTTTCTTT. The chain recombines TRBV6-5 with TRBJ1-1; D may be TRBD1 (5 bases). This CDR3 has 14 residues. Germline values: CDR1 MNHEY, CDR2 SVGAGI. Trimming removed 2 bases at V and 2 bases at J, with 9 bases between.

V is TRBV10-3 and J is TRBJ2-7, with D possibly matching TRBD2 (5 bases). Trimming left V 6 bases short and J 0 bases short, with 15 bases between. There are 15 residues in the CDR3. The germline CDR1 and CDR2 sequences are ENHRY and SYGVKD. CDR3 region: CAIRRAGRSSYEQYV. The CDR3 DNA sequence: TGTGCCATCAGGAGGGCGGGCAGGAGCTCCTACGAGCAGTACGTC.

The rearrangement joins TRBV4-2 to TRBJ2-7, with a weak D call TRBD2 (5 bases). Trimming cost V 1 base and J 3 bases, with 13 bases left between them. The CDR3 runs 15 residues. The germline V gene has CDR1 LGHNA and CDR2 YNFKEQ. The CDR3 region is CASSQGFRGYYEQYF. CDR3 sequence (DNA): TGTGCCAGCAGCCAAGGATTCCGCGGGTACTACGAGCAGTACTTC.